This T cell receptor beta chain stems from a study of early T cells in non-severe SARS-CoV-2 infection. Study results and limitations: Private and CD4 specificities were missed by VDJdb matching, which favored anti-spike CD8 responses.

In TCRdb, the 5' RACE reads were re-called with MiXCR into one record per CDR3 protein. The sample includes about 100,000 distinct CDR3 sequences, over 8.5% of them seen just once. In its sample, this clonotype was seen many times. As yet, its antigen is unknown. Germline V gives CDR1 MNHEY, CDR2 SMNVEV (reference sequence). There are 13 residues in the CDR3. Trimming cost V 9 bases and J 6 bases; bases outside gene matches: 7. The material sequenced was whole blood. The receptor was isolated from an adult who was a healthcare worker with PCR-confirmed SARS-CoV-2 infection or an uninfected control (not recorded which). This sequence joins TRBV27 and TRBJ2-7, with TRBD2 matching 11 bases. Here the CDR3 reads CASKLAGEFEQYF. As DNA, the CDR3 is TGTGCCAGTAAACTAGCGGGAGAGTTCGAGCAGTACTTC.